This TCR beta chain is from a study of blood T cells in healthy people across ages. On this clonotype itself: The target antigen is unknown. This CDR3 is missing its conserved last phenylalanine or tryptophan, likely due to a read error.

A second PCR of 7 to 11 cycles used a sample-barcoded 5' primer and a J-beta primer mix. MiXCR, run by TCRdb on the 5' RACE reads, gives a single entry per CDR3 protein. The data contain under 800,000 distinct CDR3 sequences, under 25% of them singletons. Study-wide results and limits: The recorded TCR beta diversity per million T cells decreased in a roughly linear manner with age. Naive T cell percentage by flow cytometry tracked strongly with beta diversity. It was the long-lived donors that had more naive CD4+ cells and higher diversity than aged donors.

The ends were cut back, 5 bases at V and 3 bases at J, with 13 bases in the middle. The CDR3 has 14 amino acids. Germline-derived CDR1 and CDR2 are SGHTA and FQGTGA. Sequenced sample: blood. This chain uses TRBV7-3 with TRBJ1-1; D remains ambiguous. The TCR comes from a man between 65 and 85 years old in good health. This CDR3 is CASSASGSHTEAFL. The DNA for the CDR3 is TGTGCCAGCAGCGCGTCCGGGTCCCACACTGAAGCTTTCCTT.